One and the same sample provided the 13 T cell receptor beta chains below, sequenced in a study of T-cell memory formation after mild COVID-19. From the 5' RACE reads, TCRdb called clonotypes with MiXCR, one entry per CDR3 protein. The data contain around 390,000 distinct CDR3 sequences, approximately 16% of them seen just once; the ten biggest clones take up 20% to 25%. Material: PBMCs or a T cell subset sorted from them (not recorded which). These receptors were collected from a young man who had mild COVID-19 (a few samples of this study predate the infection). Cell type and time point are not known.

There are a few counts of this clonotype. V gene TRBV20-1 combines with J gene TRBJ2-3; 9 bases map to TRBD2. In germline, CDR1 is DFQATT, CDR2 SNEGSKA (reference sequence). The ends lost 3 bases at V and 7 bases at J; junction bases unmatched: 5. The length of the CDR3 is 13 residues. The CDR3 DNA sequence: TGCAGTGCTAGTAGGCTAGCGGGGAATACGCAGTATTTT. Translated: CSASRLAGNTQYF.

The chain has TRBV18 and TRBJ1-1; D ambiguous. The CDR3 loop spans 13 amino acids. In germline, CDR1 is KGHSH, CDR2 LQKENI. V gave up 2 bases and J gave up 4 bases, with 8 bases separating them. CDR3 sequence: CASSPELVTEAFF. CDR3 DNA: TGTGCCAGCTCACCAGAGTTAGTCACTGAAGCTTTCTTT.

The table lists this clonotype with a few counts. The genes are TRBV29-1 and TRBJ2-1; TRBD2 matches at 8 bases. Per the germline V gene, CDR1 is SQVTM and CDR2 is ANQGSEA. The CDR3 is 16 residues long. Losses at the gene ends were 7 bases for V and 10 bases for J; bases not matched to a gene: 21. The CDR3 reads CSASRGSGGYLREQFF. CDR3 in DNA: TGCAGCGCCTCCCGGGGGAGCGGGGGATACCTTAGGGAGCAGTTCTTC.

In this sample, this clonotype turned up a few times. V gene TRBV15 combines with J gene TRBJ1-5; D is undetermined. The CDR3 covers 14 residues. Germline V gene lookup returns CDR1 LNHNV and CDR2 YYDKDF (reference sequence). Trimming left V 0 bases short and J 5 bases short, with 8 bases between. The CDR3 coding sequence is TGTGCCACCAGCAGAGATGCTCTATATCAGCCCCAGCATTTT. Residues: CATSRDALYQPQHF.

V usage is TRBV12-3 or TRBV12-4 and J usage is TRBJ2-3, with no clear D. Trimming shortened V by 7 bases and J by 5 bases, and 7 bases separated the two germline ends. The CDR3 runs 11 residues. For the CDR3, the DNA is TGTGCCAGCACCGAAATAGATACGCAGTATTTT. Translated: CASTEIDTQYF.

On this clonotype itself: A read error may produce the germline difference seen at one junction end. The V and J genes are TRBV7-7 and TRBJ2-5, with 13 bases fitting TRBD2. The CDR3 is made up of 15 amino acids. CDR1 and CDR2 (germline): SSHAT, FNYEAQ (reference sequence). CDR3 DNA: TGTGCTAGCAGCCTGGGGACTAGCGGGGTTGAGACCCAGTACTTC. Its translation is CASSLGTSGVETQYF.

The chain has TRBV10-3 and TRBJ2-7, with TRBD1 identical over 8 bases. This CDR3 is 16 amino acids long. CDR1 is ENHRY, CDR2 SYGVKD, per germline. V lost 4 bases, J lost 0 bases, and 8 bases stayed unmatched. CDR3 sequence (DNA): TGTGCCATCAGTGGCGGGACAGGACCTCACTCCTACGAGCAGTACTTC. This encodes CAISGGTGPHSYEQYF.

This clonotype was detected only a few times. This chain joins TRBV29-1 and TRBJ2-1; unclear D gene. The CDR3 contains 16 residues. With 3 bases removed from V and 4 bases from J, the gap between germline ends came to 19 bases. Looked up from germline, CDR1 is SQVTM and CDR2 is ANQGSEA. CDR3 loop: CSVDRLDAKFYNEQFF. The CDR3, as DNA: TGCAGCGTTGACAGATTGGACGCAAAATTTTACAATGAGCAGTTCTTC.

The J gene is TRBJ1-2, the V gene TRBV7-2; TRBD1 matches at 8 bases. The V and J ends lost 6 bases and 8 bases, in that order; junction bases with no gene match: 11. The CDR3 extends over 14 amino acids. CDR1 SGHTA and CDR2 FQGNSA come from the germline V gene. CDR3 region: CASSPEAGGRGYTF. The CDR3, as DNA: TGTGCCAGCAGTCCAGAGGCAGGGGGCAGAGGCTACACCTTC. Filled out from reference TRBV7-2 and TRBJ1-2, the complete variable domain reads GAGVSQSPSNKVTEKGKDVELRCDPISGHTALYWYRQSLGQGLEFLIYFQGNSAPDKSGLPSDRFSAERTGGSVSTLTIQRTQQEDSAVYLCASSPEAGGRGYTFGSGTRLTVV.

The CDR3 nucleotides read TGTGCCAGCAGTTTCGGGGGGGCCTCCTACGAGCAGTACGTC. Translating gives CASSFGGASYEQYV. The V gene is TRBV2, the J gene TRBJ2-7; 8 nucleotides match TRBD2. There are 14 residues in the CDR3. V was clipped by 5 bases and J by 0 bases; unmatched bases: 3. CDR1 and CDR2 from the germline V gene are SNHLY and FYNNEI.

V usage is TRBV12-3 or TRBV12-4 and J usage is TRBJ2-3; D not resolved. V lost 6 bases to trimming and J lost 4 bases, with 11 bases between them. The CDR3 has 13 amino acids. The CDR3: CASSLLDADTQYF. The CDR3 DNA is TGTGCCAGCAGCCTGCTAGACGCAGATACGCAGTATTTT.

This clonotype was observed a few times. This chain uses TRBV5-4 with TRBJ2-1; D unresolved. The germline V gene has CDR1 SGHNT and CDR2 YYREEE (reference sequence). Trimming removed 2 bases from V and 2 bases from J, with 14 bases in between. The CDR3 consists of 16 residues. Here the CDR3 reads CASSLGVDLTYNEQFF. DNA of the CDR3: TGTGCCAGCAGCTTAGGCGTTGACCTCACCTACAATGAGCAGTTCTTC.

This chain joins TRBV6-6 and TRBJ2-6, with D unresolved. Germline lookup yields CDR1 MNHNY and CDR2 SVGAGI (reference sequence). V lost 2 bases to trimming and J lost 4 bases, with 12 bases between them. This CDR3 is 16 amino acids long. Here the CDR3 DNA reads TGTGCCAGCAGTTACGAGGCAGTTGGGGGGGCCAACGTCCTGACTTTC. Translating it yields CASSYEAVGGANVLTF.